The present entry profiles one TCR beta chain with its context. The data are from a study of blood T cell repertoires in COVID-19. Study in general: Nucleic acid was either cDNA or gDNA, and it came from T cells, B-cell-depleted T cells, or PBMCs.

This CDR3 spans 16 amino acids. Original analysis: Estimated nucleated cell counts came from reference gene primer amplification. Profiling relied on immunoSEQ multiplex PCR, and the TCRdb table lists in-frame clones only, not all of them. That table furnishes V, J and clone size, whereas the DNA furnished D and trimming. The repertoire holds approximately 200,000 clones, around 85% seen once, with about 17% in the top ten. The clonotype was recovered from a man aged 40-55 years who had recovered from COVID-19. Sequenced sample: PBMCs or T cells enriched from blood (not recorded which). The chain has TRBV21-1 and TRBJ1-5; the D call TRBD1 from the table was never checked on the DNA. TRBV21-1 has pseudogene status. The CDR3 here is CASRTGGAVKIRPQHF. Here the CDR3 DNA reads TGTGCCAGCCGCACAGGGGGCGCGGTGAAAATCAGGCCCCAGCATTTT.